A selection of T cell receptor beta chains follows, all from one sample in a study of blood T cell repertoires in COVID-19. The repertoire was sequenced with immunoSEQ multiplex PCR; TCRdb's copy has only in-frame clones and lacks some. The sample lists 70,000 to 100,000 clones; about 88% were seen once. Source material: peripheral blood. These receptors were collected from a woman older than 75 with acute or convalescent COVID-19. Each CDR3 is given with its conserved first and last residue. Each record gives: clone size, V gene, J gene, D gene, CDR3 DNA, CDR3 protein. The D gene is left open where the match is weak. Size values are once, few and many counts, or a class for expanded clones, and some rows have none.

clone_size: NA
v_call: TRBV4-3
j_call: TRBJ2-7
d_call: TRBD1
cdr3_nt: TGCGCCAGCAGCCTAGAGGGACAGGGACCCTACGAGCAGTACTTC
cdr3_aa: CASSLEGQGPYEQYF

clone_size: once
v_call: TRBV24-1
j_call: TRBJ1-1
d_call: NA
cdr3_nt: TGTGCCACCAGGAAGGGGTCTATGAACACTGAAGCTTTCTTT
cdr3_aa: CATRKGSMNTEAFF

clone_size: NA
v_call: TRBV5-1
j_call: TRBJ2-7
d_call: NA
cdr3_nt: TGCGCCAGCAGCCACCGGGACACAGCTACGAAGCAGTACTTC
cdr3_aa: CASSHRDTATKQYF

clone_size: NA
v_call: TRBV28
j_call: TRBJ1-5
d_call: TRBD1
cdr3_nt: TGTGCCAGCAGTTTCCACAGGGGACCGGGAAATCAGCCCCAGCATTTT
cdr3_aa: CASSFHRGPGNQPQHF

clone_size: once
v_call: TRBV7-2
j_call: TRBJ1-3
d_call: TRBD1
cdr3_nt: TGTGCCAGCAGCCCGAGGACAGGGACGAATGGAAACACCATATATTTT
cdr3_aa: CASSPRTGTNGNTIYF

clone_size: NA
v_call: TRBV19
j_call: TRBJ1-5
d_call: TRBD1
cdr3_nt: TGTGCCAGTAGTAACCGGGACAGGGGGGATTACAATCAGCCCCAGCATTTT
cdr3_aa: CASSNRDRGDYNQPQHF

clone_size: few
v_call: TRBV4-2
j_call: TRBJ1-1
d_call: NA
cdr3_nt: TGTGCCAGCAGCCACCCGGGGAACACTGAAGCTTTCTTT
cdr3_aa: CASSHPGNTEAFF

clone_size: NA
v_call: TRBV18
j_call: TRBJ2-1
d_call: TRBD2
cdr3_nt: TGTGCCAGCTCACCCCCCGGACTAGCGGGGGGGCGGGGTGAGCAGTTCTTC
cdr3_aa: CASSPPGLAGGRGEQFF

clone_size: NA
v_call: TRBV30
j_call: TRBJ2-5
d_call: TRBD2
cdr3_nt: TGTGCCTGGAGTGTACGCCCAGCGGGGGGAGGAGAGACCCAGTACTTC
cdr3_aa: CAWSVRPAGGGETQYF

clone_size: once
v_call: TRBV25-1
j_call: TRBJ2-7
d_call: NA
cdr3_nt: TGTGCCAGCAGTGAAAACAGGGTCTCCTACGAGCAGTACTTC
cdr3_aa: CASSENRVSYEQYF

clone_size: NA
v_call: TRBV7-9
j_call: TRBJ2-4
d_call: TRBD1
cdr3_nt: TGTGCCAGCAGCGAAAGGACAGGGTTGAACATTCAGTACTTC
cdr3_aa: CASSERTGLNIQYF

clone_size: NA
v_call: TRBV18
j_call: TRBJ1-1
d_call: NA
cdr3_nt: TGTGCCAGCTCACCAGTTAGGTTGCAGGGATGGGAGAACACTGAAGCTTTCTTT
cdr3_aa: CASSPVRLQGWENTEAFF

clone_size: NA
v_call: TRBV10-3
j_call: TRBJ1-3
d_call: NA
cdr3_nt: TGTGCCATCAGTGCCTTGGGAAACACCATATATTTT
cdr3_aa: CAISALGNTIYF

clone_size: NA
v_call: TRBV29-1
j_call: TRBJ1-3
d_call: NA
cdr3_nt: TGCAGCGTATCGGGGAGCTCTGGAAACACCATATATTTT
cdr3_aa: CSVSGSSGNTIYF

clone_size: few
v_call: TRBV19
j_call: TRBJ1-4
d_call: NA
cdr3_nt: TGTGCCAGTAGTATAGGAATGGGAGGTTTGAGGGAAAAACTGTTTTTT
cdr3_aa: CASSIGMGGLREKLFF

clone_size: NA
v_call: TRBV19
j_call: TRBJ1-1
d_call: TRBD1
cdr3_nt: TGTGCCAGTAGCGACAGGGTGAACACTGAAGCTTTCTTT
cdr3_aa: CASSDRVNTEAFF

clone_size: NA
v_call: TRBV4-1
j_call: TRBJ1-1
d_call: TRBD1
cdr3_nt: TGCGCCAGCGTAGGGGACAGATACACTGAAGCTTTCTTT
cdr3_aa: CASVGDRYTEAFF

clone_size: NA
v_call: TRBV29-1
j_call: TRBJ2-7
d_call: NA
cdr3_nt: TGCAGCGCGCGTACGGGGGTGGACGAGCAGTACTTC
cdr3_aa: CSARTGVDEQYF

clone_size: NA
v_call: TRBV7-2
j_call: TRBJ1-3
d_call: NA
cdr3_nt: TGTGCCAGCAGCTTAGTCTCCTCAGGGTCTACTGGAAACACCATATATTTT
cdr3_aa: CASSLVSSGSTGNTIYF

clone_size: few
v_call: TRBV9
j_call: TRBJ1-1
d_call: TRBD1
cdr3_nt: TGTGCCAGCAGCGTTACGGGACAGGGGAACACTGAAGCTTTCTTT
cdr3_aa: CASSVTGQGNTEAFF

clone_size: NA
v_call: TRBV2
j_call: TRBJ1-1
d_call: NA
cdr3_nt: TGTGCCAGCAGTGAGGAGGGGCTGGGTACTGAAGCTTTCTTT
cdr3_aa: CASSEEGLGTEAFF

clone_size: once
v_call: TRBV4-1
j_call: TRBJ2-1
d_call: TRBD2
cdr3_nt: TGCGCCAGCAGCCAAATAGCGGGGGAGCAGTTCTTC
cdr3_aa: CASSQIAGEQFF

clone_size: NA
v_call: TRBV23-1
j_call: TRBJ2-3
d_call: TRBD1
cdr3_nt: TGCGCCAGCAGCCCATTCCCCTACGGGACAGGGGGGACAGATACGCAGTATTTT
cdr3_aa: CASSPFPYGTGGTDTQYF

clone_size: NA
v_call: TRBV5-1
j_call: TRBJ1-4
d_call: NA
cdr3_nt: TGCGCCAGCAGCGAATTCCTAAGTCCAACTAATGAAAAACTGTTTTTT
cdr3_aa: CASSEFLSPTNEKLFF

clone_size: once
v_call: TRBV19
j_call: TRBJ2-5
d_call: TRBD2
cdr3_nt: TGTGCCAGTAGTAGGTGGGGACTAGCGGGAGGAGAGACCCAGTACTTC
cdr3_aa: CASSRWGLAGGETQYF

clone_size: NA
v_call: TRBV28
j_call: TRBJ2-1
d_call: NA
cdr3_nt: TGTGCCAGCAAAACAGGGAGCTCCTACAATGAGCAGTTCTTC
cdr3_aa: CASKTGSSYNEQFF

clone_size: NA
v_call: TRBV9
j_call: TRBJ2-1
d_call: TRBD2
cdr3_nt: TGTGCCAGCAGCCACGGACTAGCGGGAGGGAATGAGCAGTTCTTC
cdr3_aa: CASSHGLAGGNEQFF

clone_size: NA
v_call: TRBV2
j_call: TRBJ2-1
d_call: TRBD2
cdr3_nt: TGTGCCAGCAGTGACGCTAGCGGCTCCTACAATGAGCAGTTCTTC
cdr3_aa: CASSDASGSYNEQFF

clone_size: NA
v_call: TRBV12-3/TRBV12-4
j_call: TRBJ2-1
d_call: NA
cdr3_nt: TGTGCCAGCAGTATCAGCAATGAGCAGTTCTTC
cdr3_aa: CASSISNEQFF

clone_size: NA
v_call: TRBV30
j_call: TRBJ1-2
d_call: NA
cdr3_nt: TGTGCCTGGAGTACTCTAGGGGCGGGAGAGCGCTACACCTTC
cdr3_aa: CAWSTLGAGERYTF

clone_size: NA
v_call: TRBV28
j_call: TRBJ1-2
d_call: TRBD1
cdr3_nt: TGTGCCAGCGATAGGGGGACAGGGGGGAACTATGGCTACACCTTC
cdr3_aa: CASDRGTGGNYGYTF

clone_size: NA
v_call: TRBV7-2
j_call: TRBJ2-7
d_call: TRBD2
cdr3_nt: TGTGCCAGCAGCACCCCGAGCGGGAATCTGCAGTACTTC
cdr3_aa: CASSTPSGNLQYF

clone_size: NA
v_call: TRBV11-2
j_call: TRBJ2-5
d_call: TRBD2
cdr3_nt: TGTGCCAGCAGCAGTGGGGCCGGGGGGGCAGAGACCCAGTACTTC
cdr3_aa: CASSSGAGGAETQYF

clone_size: NA
v_call: TRBV6-2/TRBV6-3
j_call: TRBJ1-6
d_call: NA
cdr3_nt: TGTGCCAGCAGTTTGGCAGGGGCCAGGAGCTCCTATAATTCACCCCTCCACTTT
cdr3_aa: CASSLAGARSSYNSPLHF

clone_size: once
v_call: TRBV5-4
j_call: TRBJ2-1
d_call: TRBD2
cdr3_nt: TGTGCCAGCAGCTTGGAGGGGACTAGTGAGTTCTTC
cdr3_aa: CASSLEGTSEFF

clone_size: NA
v_call: TRBV28
j_call: TRBJ2-1
d_call: TRBD1
cdr3_nt: TGTGCCAGCAGTAATGTGGGACAGCTTATAAGAGAGGAGTTCTTC
cdr3_aa: CASSNVGQLIREEFF

clone_size: NA
v_call: TRBV7-9
j_call: TRBJ2-7
d_call: NA
cdr3_nt: TGTGCCAGCAACGATAGACAGGCTCATAATCCGGAGCAGTACTTC
cdr3_aa: CASNDRQAHNPEQYF

clone_size: few
v_call: TRBV5-4
j_call: TRBJ2-7
d_call: TRBD2
cdr3_nt: TGTGCCAGCAGCCCCCCCGGGAGCGGGAGGAGCCACGAGCAGTACTTC
cdr3_aa: CASSPPGSGRSHEQYF

clone_size: NA
v_call: TRBV19
j_call: TRBJ1-3
d_call: NA
cdr3_nt: TGTGCCAGTAGTGTACAGGGTTCTGGAAACACCATATATTTT
cdr3_aa: CASSVQGSGNTIYF

clone_size: NA
v_call: TRBV7-2
j_call: TRBJ2-1
d_call: TRBD2
cdr3_nt: TGTGCCAGCAGCCTCACTAGCGGGTTCGGGGAAAGTGAGCAGTTCTTC
cdr3_aa: CASSLTSGFGESEQFF

clone_size: NA
v_call: TRBV28
j_call: TRBJ2-2
d_call: NA
cdr3_nt: TGTGCCAGCAACAGGGTTGGTTCCGGGGAGCTGTTTTTT
cdr3_aa: CASNRVGSGELFF

clone_size: NA
v_call: TRBV6-2/TRBV6-3
j_call: TRBJ1-1
d_call: NA
cdr3_nt: TGTGCCAGCAGTTTGCGTTCTGGTTTTGGTGACACTGAAGCTTTCTTT
cdr3_aa: CASSLRSGFGDTEAFF

clone_size: NA
v_call: TRBV6-5
j_call: TRBJ1-4
d_call: NA
cdr3_nt: TGTGCCAGCAGGTCTGAGGCGGGGGAAAAACTGTTTTTT
cdr3_aa: CASRSEAGEKLFF

clone_size: NA
v_call: TRBV7-2
j_call: TRBJ1-1
d_call: TRBD1
cdr3_nt: TGTGCCAGCAGAGCGGACAGGGGAACGAACACTGAAGCTTTCTTT
cdr3_aa: CASRADRGTNTEAFF

clone_size: NA
v_call: TRBV10-3
j_call: TRBJ2-1
d_call: NA
cdr3_nt: TGTGCCATCAGTGAGTCCGGCCTAGGACTCCAGCAGTTCTTC
cdr3_aa: CAISESGLGLQQFF

clone_size: NA
v_call: TRBV2
j_call: TRBJ1-5
d_call: TRBD1
cdr3_nt: TGTGCCAGCAGTGAAGCGGGGACAGGGGACAATCAGCCCCAGCATTTT
cdr3_aa: CASSEAGTGDNQPQHF

clone_size: NA
v_call: TRBV4-2
j_call: TRBJ1-1
d_call: TRBD1
cdr3_nt: TGTGCCAGCAGCCAAGATCTCCAGGGGGCGAATGTCCCTCCTGAAGCTTTCTTT
cdr3_aa: CASSQDLQGANVPPEAFF

clone_size: NA
v_call: TRBV6-2/TRBV6-3
j_call: TRBJ2-1
d_call: TRBD2
cdr3_nt: TGTGCCAGCAGTTACTCCGGGACTAGCGGGAGTAGGCAGTTCTTC
cdr3_aa: CASSYSGTSGSRQFF

clone_size: NA
v_call: TRBV2
j_call: TRBJ1-1
d_call: NA
cdr3_nt: TGTGCCAGCAAAGGTCAGGGTAGCACTGAAGCTTTCTTT
cdr3_aa: CASKGQGSTEAFF

clone_size: once
v_call: TRBV4-3
j_call: TRBJ1-2
d_call: NA
cdr3_nt: TGCGCCAGCAGCCAAGATAGCGGGGGGATTCCGTATGGCTACACCTTC
cdr3_aa: CASSQDSGGIPYGYTF

clone_size: NA
v_call: TRBV3-1/TRBV3-2
j_call: TRBJ1-1
d_call: NA
cdr3_nt: TGTGCCAGCAGCCTCAAGGGCTCCGGGAAGGAAGCTTTCTTT
cdr3_aa: CASSLKGSGKEAFF

clone_size: NA
v_call: TRBV7-2
j_call: TRBJ1-2
d_call: NA
cdr3_nt: TGTGCCAGCAGCTTAGCGACGGGGTCTGCTGGCTACACCTTC
cdr3_aa: CASSLATGSAGYTF

clone_size: NA
v_call: TRBV24-1
j_call: TRBJ1-1
d_call: TRBD1
cdr3_nt: TGTGCCACCAGTGATACGGACAGGGGGCTTGGGATGGCTTTCTTT
cdr3_aa: CATSDTDRGLGMAFF

clone_size: NA
v_call: TRBV5-1
j_call: TRBJ1-5
d_call: NA
cdr3_nt: TGCGCCAGCAGCTTGGCCGGGGGGGATCAGCCCCAGCATTTT
cdr3_aa: CASSLAGGDQPQHF

clone_size: NA
v_call: TRBV3-1/TRBV3-2
j_call: TRBJ2-5
d_call: NA
cdr3_nt: TGTGCCAGCAGCCCCTTAAGTAGTTCCCCACTAGAGACCCAGTACTTC
cdr3_aa: CASSPLSSSPLETQYF

clone_size: NA
v_call: TRBV19
j_call: TRBJ1-2
d_call: TRBD1
cdr3_nt: TGTGCCAGTAAGCAGGACAGGCGCTATGGCTACACCTTC
cdr3_aa: CASKQDRRYGYTF